One sample yielded the 29 T cell receptor beta chains listed below, sequenced in a study of blood T cell repertoires in COVID-19. Repertoires were generated with immunoSEQ multiplex PCR, while TCRdb's copy carries only in-frame clones and drops some. Of 75,000 to 85,000 clones in the sample, around 80% were seen once. The specimen was peripheral blood. The receptors come from a human donor in a cohort sampled during active COVID-19.

J is TRBJ2-7 and V is TRBV11-2; TRBD2 agrees at 10 bases. Germline lookup yields CDR1 SGHAT and CDR2 FQNNGV. The CDR3 spans 16 residues. V gave up 1 base and J gave up 2 bases; unmatched junction bases: 5. CDR3 protein: CASSLGRLAGAYEQYF. For the CDR3, the DNA is TGTGCCAGCAGCTTAGGCCGGCTAGCGGGGGCCTACGAGCAGTACTTC.

This clone has more than one count but fewer than ten. The chain recombines TRBV7-8 with TRBJ2-5; no definite D call. V shed 1 base and J shed 5 bases, with 8 bases lying between them. The germline gives CDR1 SGHVS, CDR2 FQNEAQ. The CDR3 is 13 amino acids. The CDR3 sequence is CASSLDSFETQYF. The CDR3 nucleotides read TGTGCCAGCAGCTTAGACAGTTTCGAGACCCAGTACTTC.

V and J are TRBV6-5 and TRBJ1-2; D may be TRBD1 (6 bases). The CDR3 is 15 residues long. Germline V CDR1 and CDR2: MNHEY, SVGAGI. V was clipped by 6 bases and J by 1 base, with 15 bases between them. The CDR3 sequence: CASRPQGIRNYGYTF. CDR3 DNA sequence: TGTGCCAGCAGACCCCAGGGGATTCGTAACTATGGCTACACCTTC.

The chain couples TRBV4-2 to TRBJ1-2, with TRBD1 as a possible D gene (5 bases). V lost 0 bases, J lost 5 bases, and 19 bases lay in between. Germline assignment: CDR1 LGHNA and CDR2 YNFKEQ. The CDR3 length is 17 residues. This CDR3 is CASSQEVARTPLYGYTF. The CDR3 nucleotides are TGTGCCAGCAGCCAAGAGGTGGCCCGGACACCACTTTATGGCTACACCTTC.

CDR3 nucleotide sequence: TGCGCCAGCAGTGAGTCGAGGAATAGCCGTGATACGCAGTATTTT. It specifies CASSESRNSRDTQYF. The chain couples TRBV10-2 to TRBJ2-3; D remains unclear. Trimming took 0 bases from V and 6 from J, leaving 13 bases between them. Germline CDR1 reads WSHSY; CDR2 reads SAAADI. This CDR3 is built from 15 residues.

V gene TRBV7-2 combines with J gene TRBJ1-6, with D perhaps matching TRBD1 (6 bases). The CDR3 is made up of 14 amino acids. CDR1 is SGHTA and CDR2 is FQGNSA in the germline V gene. Trimming stripped 5 bases from V and 7 bases from J, with 12 bases between. CDR3 sequence reads: CASSVDSQNSPLHF. In nucleotides, the CDR3 is TGTGCCAGCAGCGTGGACAGTCAGAATTCACCCCTCCACTTT.

The J gene is TRBJ2-7, the V gene TRBV6-1, with D perhaps matching TRBD1 (6 bases). This CDR3 spans 14 amino acids. V was trimmed by 2 bases and J by 0 bases, leaving 8 bases between them. In germline, CDR1 is MNHNS, CDR2 SASEGT. The CDR3 sequence is CASSETGPSYEQYF. CDR3 nucleotides: TGTGCCAGCAGTGAAACAGGGCCCTCCTACGAGCAGTACTTC.

The CDR3 region has the DNA TGTGCCAGCAGCTTAGTCCTCTATGGCTACACCTTC. It encodes CASSLVLYGYTF. The chain links TRBV7-2 to TRBJ1-2; D call uncertain. Germline V gene lookup returns CDR1 SGHTA and CDR2 FQGNSA. This CDR3 has 12 amino acids. The ends were cut back, 1 base at V and 4 bases at J, with 4 bases in the middle.

This clone has a single count. V and J are TRBV19 and TRBJ2-1; 11 positions match TRBD2. CDR3 length: 15 amino acids. Germline CDR1 is LNHDA and CDR2 is SQIVND (reference sequence). V shed 4 bases, J shed 8 bases, and the junction held 7 bases outside the gene matches. The CDR3 is CASSSPSGGKYEQFF. The CDR3 DNA is TGTGCCAGTAGTAGTCCTAGCGGGGGGAAATATGAGCAGTTCTTC.

This chain joins TRBV3-1 (or the pseudogene TRBV3-2) and TRBJ1-3, with 8 positions matching TRBD1. The V and J ends lost 8 bases and 7 bases, in that order; junction bases with no gene match: 4. CDR1 is LGHDT and CDR2 is YNNKEL in the germline V gene (reference sequence). CDR3 size: 12 residues. CDR3 in amino acids: CASGTGPNTIYF. CDR3 nucleotide sequence: TGTGCCAGCGGGACAGGCCCTAACACCATATATTTT.

DNA for the CDR3: TGTGCCAGCAGCTTGGTAGCACTAGCGGCGAGTCGGGAGCAGTTCTTC. Its translation: CASSLVALAASREQFF. This chain uses TRBV5-4 with TRBJ2-1; 8 bases line up with TRBD2. The CDR3 sequence is 16 residues long. J lost 10 bases, V lost 0 bases, and 12 bases had no gene match. From germline, CDR1 is SGHNT and CDR2 YYREEE (reference sequence).

This clone was counted once. The rearrangement links TRBV29-1 to TRBJ2-1; 8 bases match TRBD2. CDR1 and CDR2 (germline): SQVTM, ANQGSEA. The V segment lost 7 bases and the J segment 6 bases; nucleotides outside the gene matches: 14. This CDR3 comprises 15 residues. CDR3 amino acids: CSAFSGGRGSNEQFF. DNA of the CDR3: TGCAGCGCATTCAGCGGGGGCCGGGGAAGCAATGAGCAGTTCTTC.

This chain connects TRBV19 to TRBJ2-2, with D possibly TRBD1 on 5 matching bases. This CDR3 spans 16 amino acids. The V end was cut by 4 bases, the J end by 0 bases, with 12 bases between. The V gene's germline CDR1 is LNHDA and CDR2 SQIVND (reference sequence). The CDR3 region has the DNA TGTGCCAGTAGTACCCAGGGCCGGTCGAACACCGGGGAGCTGTTTTTT. It encodes CASSTQGRSNTGELFF.

The chain links TRBV4-3 to TRBJ1-5; D might be TRBD1 (6 bases). The CDR3 extends over 16 amino acids. Germline lookup yields CDR1 LGHNA and CDR2 YSLEER. The V end was cut by 0 bases, the J end by 6 bases, with 15 bases between. CDR3 nucleotides: TGCGCCAGCAGCCAAGAGAGGACCTTAGGGGGTCAGCCCCAGCATTTT. Its protein is CASSQERTLGGQPQHF.

The rearrangement joins TRBV7-9 to TRBJ2-7; 12 nucleotides line up with TRBD2. Germline V CDR1 and CDR2: SEHNR, FQNEAQ (reference sequence). This CDR3 is 14 amino acids long. V lost 3 bases and J lost 3; bases outside the gene matches: 0. Here the CDR3 reads CASSLTSGGYEQYF. CDR3 sequence (DNA): TGTGCCAGCAGCTTGACTAGCGGGGGCTACGAGCAGTACTTC.

The chain is built from TRBV6-5 and TRBJ2-2; the match to TRBD2 covers 7 bases. The CDR3 sequence is 13 residues long. CDR1 and CDR2 (germline): MNHEY, SVGAGI. J gave up 7 bases and V 8 bases, and 7 bases lay outside the gene matches. CDR3 bases: TGTGCCAGCTCGCCCCGGGGGGACGGGGAGCTGTTTTTT. Amino acids: CASSPRGDGELFF.

The V gene is TRBV20-1, the J gene TRBJ1-1; TRBD1 might be the D (5 bases). Trimming removed 3 bases at V and 1 base at J, with 18 bases between. CDR1 is DFQATT, CDR2 SNEGSKA, per germline (reference sequence). This CDR3 contains 16 residues. CDR3 nucleotides: TGCAGTGCTAGTGGAACTCCAGGGTGGGGGAACACTGAAGCTTTCTTT. Residues: CSASGTPGWGNTEAFF.

This clone was detected only once. The chain carries TRBV27 and TRBJ1-3, with a weak D call TRBD1 (5 bases). V dropped 0 bases and J dropped 0 bases, with 12 bases sitting between them. CDR3 length: 17 amino acids. Germline V CDR1 and CDR2: MNHEY, SMNVEV (reference sequence). The CDR3 loop is CASSLSYRLSSGNTIYF. In DNA, the CDR3 is TGTGCCAGCAGTTTATCGTACAGGTTGAGCTCTGGAAACACCATATATTTT.

The chain is built from TRBV24-1 and TRBJ2-7; a weak D match, TRBD1 (5 bases). Germline lookup yields CDR1 KGHDR and CDR2 SFDVKD. There are 16 residues in the CDR3. The V end was cut by 5 bases, the J end by 5 bases, with 21 bases between. As DNA, the CDR3 is TGTGCCACCAGTGTTTGTAACAGGAGCCGCAGGAACGAGCAGTACTTC. Amino acids: CATSVCNRSRRNEQYF.

The rearrangement joins TRBV25-1 to TRBJ2-2; 15 positions agree with TRBD2. With V trimmed by 6 bases and J by 3 bases, 5 bases remained unmatched. The CDR3 is made up of 17 amino acids. The germline V gene encodes CDR1 MGHDK and CDR2 SYGVNS. CDR3 residues: CASRRTSGGADTGELFF. CDR3 in DNA: TGTGCCAGCAGAAGGACTAGCGGGGGGGCGGACACCGGGGAGCTGTTTTTT.

The rearrangement uses TRBV12-3 or TRBV12-4 and TRBJ2-7; 9 bases align to TRBD2. V gave up 5 bases and J gave up 6 bases; unmatched junction bases: 5. CDR3 length: 13 residues. The CDR3 here is CASSQGGGVEQYF. For the CDR3, the DNA is TGTGCCAGCAGTCAAGGCGGGGGGGTCGAGCAGTACTTC.

In its sample, this clone was seen a few times. Here the CDR3 reads CASRPRTESYEQYF. The CDR3 region has the DNA TGTGCCAGCAGACCCCGGACAGAGTCCTACGAGCAGTACTTC. The J gene is TRBJ2-7, the V gene TRBV6-5, with D possibly being TRBD1 (6 bases). This CDR3 has 14 amino acids. The germline V and J ends were trimmed by 6 bases and 1 base, with 13 bases remaining between them. Per germline, CDR1 MNHEY and CDR2 SVGAGI.

The chain employs TRBV18 and TRBJ2-7; 9 nucleotides line up with TRBD1. In germline, CDR1 is KGHSH, CDR2 LQKENI. The CDR3 length is 16 residues. The ends lost 2 bases at V and 4 bases at J; junction bases unmatched: 9. The CDR3 reads CASSPEGGTGRYEQYF. The CDR3 bases are TGTGCCAGCTCACCAGAAGGCGGGACAGGGAGATACGAGCAGTACTTC.

The chain combines TRBV2 with TRBJ1-2; D gene uncertain. Germline CDR1 and CDR2: SNHLY and FYNNEI. This CDR3 contains 14 residues. Trimming removed 7 bases from V and 4 bases from J, with 16 bases in between. CDR3 nucleotide sequence: TGTGCCAGCACCGACCGGGATTTCGGCTATGGCTACACCTTC. Encoded protein: CASTDRDFGYGYTF.

This chain links TRBV19 with TRBJ1-3; D gene ambiguous. Trimming stripped 3 bases from V and 0 bases from J, with 9 bases between. The germline CDR1 and CDR2 sequences are LNHDA and SQIVND (reference sequence). The CDR3 extends over 15 amino acids. The CDR3 here is CASSIGYSSGNTIYF. DNA of the CDR3: TGTGCCAGTAGTATTGGTTACAGCTCTGGAAACACCATATATTTT.

The CDR3: CASSKVSGRVGQPQHF. CDR3 nucleotide sequence: TGTGCCAGCAGCAAAGTGTCAGGGAGGGTAGGTCAGCCCCAGCATTTT. The chain links TRBV21-1 to TRBJ1-5. TRBV21-1 is a pseudogene segment. The CDR3 is made up of 16 amino acids.

This clone showed up just once. The J gene is TRBJ1-2, the V gene TRBV7-3, with D unclear. Germline loops: CDR1 SGHTA, CDR2 FQGTGA. V was trimmed by 5 bases and J by 4 bases, leaving 20 bases between them. This CDR3 comprises 16 residues. The CDR3 DNA is TGTGCCAGCAGCCCCGCAGGCCTCGGGGTTGCCTATGGCTACACCTTC. It yields the protein CASSPAGLGVAYGYTF.

The chain recombines TRBV4-1 with TRBJ2-1; D might be TRBD2 (5 bases). Germline loops: CDR1 MGHRA, CDR2 YSYEKL. Trimming shortened V by 0 bases and J by 0 bases, and 12 bases separated the two germline ends. CDR3 length equals 17 residues. The CDR3 DNA reads TGCGCCAGCAGCCAAGATCGAGGGTCAGGCTCCTACAATGAGCAGTTCTTC. This codes for CASSQDRGSGSYNEQFF.

This clone was found once. J is TRBJ2-3 and V is TRBV12-5, with 7 bases aligning to TRBD1. The V segment lost 4 bases and the J segment 6 bases; nucleotides outside the gene matches: 10. The germline V gene encodes CDR1 LGHNT and CDR2 FRNRAP. The CDR3 totals 15 residues. The CDR3 nucleotides read TGTGCTAGTGGTTACCCGACAGGGTATTACGATACGCAGTATTTT. This gives the protein CASGYPTGYYDTQYF.